A selection of T cell receptor beta chains follows, all from one sample in a study of CD8 T cells in ankylosing spondylitis. In TCRdb, the 5' RACE reads were re-called with MiXCR into one record per CDR3 protein. This repertoire shows approximately 130,000 distinct CDR3 sequences, over 9.5% found once; its top ten account for roughly 4.5%. The sequenced sample consisted of blood, either unsorted or a sorted T cell fraction (not recorded which). The source of these receptors is a female donor with ankylosing spondylitis or in good health (not recorded which). Both conserved end residues are part of each CDR3. D genes are given only for firm matches.

CDR3aa: CASSPTGPNTEAFF
v_gene: TRBV5-1
d_gene: .

CDR3aa: CATSDLPLAGANNEQFF
v_gene: TRBV24-1
d_gene: TRBD2

CDR3aa: CASSQWVSGEQFF
v_gene: TRBV3-1
d_gene: .

CDR3aa: CASSFSGGNTGELFF
v_gene: TRBV11-2
d_gene: TRBD2

CDR3aa: CSEGTDRSSYNEQFF
v_gene: TRBV29-1
d_gene: TRBD1

CDR3aa: CASSLFGQETGELFF
v_gene: TRBV7-2
d_gene: .

CDR3aa: CASSLGTSVETQYF
v_gene: TRBV5-4
d_gene: TRBD2

CDR3aa: CASSISTGTSNNEQFF
v_gene: TRBV5-1
d_gene: TRBD2

CDR3aa: CASSPQTVRGSPLHF
v_gene: TRBV12-3/TRBV12-4
d_gene: .

CDR3aa: CSARSLAGGLYEQYF
v_gene: TRBV20-1
d_gene: TRBD2

CDR3aa: CSARGGVDYNEQFF
v_gene: TRBV20-1
d_gene: .

CDR3aa: CASRGLDTQYF
v_gene: TRBV6-5
d_gene: .

CDR3aa: CASSFGTGELFF
v_gene: TRBV5-1
d_gene: .

CDR3aa: CASRQDYNEQFF
v_gene: TRBV5-1
d_gene: .

CDR3aa: CSAKLGNRDTEAFF
v_gene: TRBV20-1
d_gene: .

CDR3aa: CASSPLAGYNEQFF
v_gene: TRBV14
d_gene: TRBD2

CDR3aa: CAISEGREGTEAFF
v_gene: TRBV10-3
d_gene: .

CDR3aa: CASSLPLSTGELFF
v_gene: TRBV7-9
d_gene: .

CDR3aa: CASSESRAGGVDEQFF
v_gene: TRBV10-1
d_gene: TRBD2

CDR3aa: CASRPLRGEYNEQFF
v_gene: TRBV6-2/TRBV6-3
d_gene: .

CDR3aa: CSAAGNEKLFF
v_gene: TRBV20-1
d_gene: .

CDR3aa: CRGTSGGAYNEQFF
v_gene: TRBV20-1
d_gene: TRBD2

CDR3aa: CASSLGVWGGNTEAFF
v_gene: TRBV5-5
d_gene: .

CDR3aa: CASSPRSTGKFNYGYTF
v_gene: TRBV6-1
d_gene: .

CDR3aa: CASRGETEAFF
v_gene: TRBV15
d_gene: TRBD1

CDR3aa: CASSRLTSTDTQYF
v_gene: TRBV7-2
d_gene: .

CDR3aa: CAGGSNTGELFF
v_gene: TRBV28
d_gene: TRBD2

CDR3aa: CASSETSGVTYEQYF
v_gene: TRBV25-1
d_gene: TRBD2

CDR3aa: CASSYEQETQYF
v_gene: TRBV11-2
d_gene: .

CDR3aa: CASSEGGAETFF
v_gene: TRBV4-1
d_gene: TRBD1

CDR3aa: CASSDASSGDTQYF
v_gene: TRBV25-1
d_gene: .

CDR3aa: CASSFDRGAKETQYF
v_gene: TRBV5-6
d_gene: TRBD1

CDR3aa: CASSLRGTTGDTQYF
v_gene: TRBV7-2
d_gene: TRBD2

CDR3aa: CSVRTVNTEAFF
v_gene: TRBV29-1
d_gene: .

CDR3aa: CASTLGLIGELFF
v_gene: TRBV19
d_gene: .

CDR3aa: CATSRARTGTDTQYF
v_gene: TRBV15
d_gene: .

CDR3aa: CASSSGTSGSVFEQYF
v_gene: TRBV5-1
d_gene: TRBD2

CDR3aa: CASSFGTVLESNQPQHF
v_gene: TRBV28
d_gene: .

CDR3aa: CASSQSLGGQPQHF
v_gene: TRBV23-1
d_gene: .

CDR3aa: CASNSGRAEEQFF
v_gene: TRBV5-1
d_gene: TRBD2

CDR3aa: CASSLRTAYEQYF
v_gene: TRBV5-1
d_gene: .

CDR3aa: CASSEADATHQPQHF
v_gene: TRBV6-1
d_gene: .

CDR3aa: CASSLYGELFF
v_gene: TRBV7-2
d_gene: .

CDR3aa: CASSLGASGTSLGEQFF
v_gene: TRBV11-1
d_gene: .

CDR3aa: CSATGRTYEQYF
v_gene: TRBV20-1
d_gene: .

CDR3aa: CTFINPDKAGGGDYGYTF
v_gene: TRBV6-7
d_gene: TRBD1

CDR3aa: CASSLLAGALNEQFF
v_gene: TRBV11-2
d_gene: TRBD2

CDR3aa: CASSLLETEQYF
v_gene: TRBV7-2
d_gene: .

CDR3aa: CASSPRDTPYEQYF
v_gene: TRBV18
d_gene: .

CDR3aa: CATQGNLGELFF
v_gene: TRBV28
d_gene: .

CDR3aa: CASRDRGGPGNTIYF
v_gene: TRBV7-9
d_gene: TRBD1

CDR3aa: CASSPELRELFF
v_gene: TRBV12-3/TRBV12-4
d_gene: .

CDR3aa: CSARDLRLSEGYNEQFF
v_gene: TRBV20-1
d_gene: .